This T cell receptor (beta chain) appears in the sequencing data of a study of shared clonotypes between healthy human individuals. Study background: Three men and a couple of women, aged 18 to 49, were donors.

Some clones are missing from TCRdb's copy, which holds only in-frame ones; the method was immunoSEQ multiplex PCR. The data show approximately 2,200,000 clones, just over 90% seen once. Trimming removed 5 bases at V and 3 bases at J, with 8 bases between. Germline CDR1 reads SEHNR; CDR2 reads FQNEAQ (reference sequence). The CDR3 runs 12 residues. Regarding the study as a whole: Researchers found naive subsets generally carried larger estimated richness than memory subsets. Around 5% of naive CD4 clonotypes were common to four donors.

This clone came up once. Antigen unknown. At the DNA level, this CDR3 is encoded by other sequences in the same sample as well. CD45RO-negative CD8 cells positively selected for CCR7 made up the naive population, which excluded terminally differentiated effector memory CD45RA+ cells. Nashville, Tennessee was home to all donors, each a Caucasian adult. Sequencing input: naive CD8+ T cells from PBMCs. The sequence derives from a man between 18 and 35 years old in good health. Some clones in this sample may be carry-over from other donors' samples. The rearrangement links TRBV7-9 to TRBJ2-7; D not certain. The CDR3 sequence: CASSRTDYEQYF. Here the CDR3 DNA reads TGTGCCAGCAGCCGTACCGACTACGAGCAGTACTTC.